The subject of this entry is one TCR beta chain. What it binds is unknown. The data originate from a study of T cell responses to AZD1222 COVID-19 vaccine. Some clones are missing from TCRdb's copy, which holds only in-frame ones; the method was immunoSEQ multiplex PCR. This table holds fewer than 130,000 clones, 88% found once. Findings and caveats of the study: Across spike, vaccine-associated CD4 TCRs were found, dominant at 160-218 and 743-854. Reportedly, nearly half of unique spike TCRs recognized epitopes outside B.1.351/B.1.1.7 mutations. Baseline antibody screening turned up just a handful of seropositive AZD1222 recipients. White British ancestry dominated among donors, who included more females, and clonal diversity was possibly underestimated.

Germline V gene data show CDR1 as SGHRS and CDR2 as YFSETQ. The CDR3 is made up of 13 amino acids. The ends were cut back, 0 bases at V and 0 bases at J, with 3 bases in the middle. The rearrangement joins TRBV5-1 to TRBJ1-1; D unclear. The TCR sequence derives from an adult in good health. The sequences come from peripheral blood, collected on day 0 of AZD1222 vaccination. The DNA for the CDR3 is TGCGCCAGCAGCTTGGAGTTGAACACTGAAGCTTTCTTT. Translation gives CASSLELNTEAFF.